This T cell receptor (beta chain) is drawn from a study of blood T cell repertoires in COVID-19. Study in general: In each case, the material was cDNA or gDNA derived from T cells, B-cell-depleted T cells, or PBMCs.

Assay: immunoSEQ multiplex PCR; the TCRdb copy retains only in-frame clones and omits some. The repertoire holds around 150,000 clones, around 80% seen once, with approximately 18% in the top ten. The material sequenced was peripheral blood. The clonotype was recovered from a woman over 75 with acute or convalescent COVID-19.

This CDR3 is CASSRTSGGVTYEQYF. Here the CDR3 DNA reads TGTGCCAGCAGTCGGACTAGCGGGGGGGTAACCTACGAGCAGTACTTC. The chain couples TRBV28 to TRBJ2-7; 15 bases map to TRBD2. This CDR3 is 16 amino acids long. Germline-derived CDR1 and CDR2 are MDHEN and SYDVKM. Trimming took 5 bases from V and 2 from J; bases not matched to a gene: 4.